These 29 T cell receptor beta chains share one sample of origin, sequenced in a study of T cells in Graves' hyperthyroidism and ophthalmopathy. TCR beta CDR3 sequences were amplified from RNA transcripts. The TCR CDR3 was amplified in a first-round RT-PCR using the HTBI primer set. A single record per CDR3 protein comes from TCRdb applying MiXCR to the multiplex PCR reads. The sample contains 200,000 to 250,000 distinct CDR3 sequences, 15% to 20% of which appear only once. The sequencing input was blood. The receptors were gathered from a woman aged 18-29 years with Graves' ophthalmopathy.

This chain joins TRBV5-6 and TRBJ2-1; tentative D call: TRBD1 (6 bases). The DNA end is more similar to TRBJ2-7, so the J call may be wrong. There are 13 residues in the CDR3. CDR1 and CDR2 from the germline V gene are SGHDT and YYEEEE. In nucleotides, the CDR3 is TGTGCCAGCAGCCCCCCAGGGGTTAATGAGCAGTACTTC. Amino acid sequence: CASSPPGVNEQYF.

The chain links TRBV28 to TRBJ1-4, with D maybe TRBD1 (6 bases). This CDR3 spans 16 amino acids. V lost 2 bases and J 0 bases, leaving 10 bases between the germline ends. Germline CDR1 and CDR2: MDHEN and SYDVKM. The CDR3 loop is CASSLLNRATNEKLFF. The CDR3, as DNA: TGTGCCAGCAGTTTACTAAACAGGGCAACTAATGAAAAACTGTTTTTT.

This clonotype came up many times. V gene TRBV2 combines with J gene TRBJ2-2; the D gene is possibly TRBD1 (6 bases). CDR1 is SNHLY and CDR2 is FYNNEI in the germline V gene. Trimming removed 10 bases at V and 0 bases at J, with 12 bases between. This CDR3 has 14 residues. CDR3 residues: CATKDSANTGELFF. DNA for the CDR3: TGTGCCACCAAGGACAGTGCGAACACCGGGGAGCTGTTTTTT.

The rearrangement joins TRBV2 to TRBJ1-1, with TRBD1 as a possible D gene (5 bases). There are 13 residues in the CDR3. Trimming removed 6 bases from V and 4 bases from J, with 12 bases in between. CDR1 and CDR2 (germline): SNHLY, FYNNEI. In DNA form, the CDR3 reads TGTGCCAGCAGCTTGACAGTGAGCACTGAAGCTTTCTTT. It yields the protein CASSLTVSTEAFF.

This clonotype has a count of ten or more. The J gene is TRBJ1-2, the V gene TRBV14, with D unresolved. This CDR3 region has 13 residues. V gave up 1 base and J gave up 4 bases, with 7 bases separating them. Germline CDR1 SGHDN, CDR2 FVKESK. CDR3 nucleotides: TGTGCCAGCAGCCAAGTCGGTAGCTATGGCTACACCTTC. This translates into CASSQVGSYGYTF. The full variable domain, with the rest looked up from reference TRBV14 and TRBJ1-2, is EAGVTQFPSHSVIEKGQTVTLRCDPISGHDNLYWYRRVMGKEIKFLLHFVKESKQDESGMPNNRFLAERTGGTYSTLKVQPAELEDSGVYFCASSQVGSYGYTFGSGTRLTVV.

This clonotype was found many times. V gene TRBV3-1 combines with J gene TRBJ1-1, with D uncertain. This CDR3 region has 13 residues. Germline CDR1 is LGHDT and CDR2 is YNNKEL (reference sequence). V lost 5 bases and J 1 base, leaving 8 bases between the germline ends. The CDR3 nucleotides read TGTGCCAGCAGCTCCCACCGGAACACTGAAGCTTTCTTT. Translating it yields CASSSHRNTEAFF.

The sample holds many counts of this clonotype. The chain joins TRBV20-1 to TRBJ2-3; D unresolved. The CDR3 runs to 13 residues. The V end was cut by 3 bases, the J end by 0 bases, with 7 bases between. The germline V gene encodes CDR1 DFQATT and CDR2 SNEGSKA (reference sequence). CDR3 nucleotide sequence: TGCAGTGCTAGTGGGCATAGCACAGATACGCAGTATTTT. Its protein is CSASGHSTDTQYF.

The CDR3 DNA is TGTGCCATAATAAGAGAAAGGGAGCAGTTCTTC. This sequence encodes CAIIREREQFF. The V call is TRBV28, the J call TRBJ2-1, with D unresolved. V dropped 10 bases and J dropped 10 bases, with 14 bases sitting between them. Germline CDR1 is MDHEN and CDR2 is SYDVKM. The CDR3 contains 11 residues.

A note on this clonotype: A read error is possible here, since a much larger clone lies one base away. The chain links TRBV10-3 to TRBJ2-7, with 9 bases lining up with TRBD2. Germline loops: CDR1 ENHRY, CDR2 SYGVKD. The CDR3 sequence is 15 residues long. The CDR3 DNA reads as TGTGCCATCAGTGAGTCCCTAGCGGGGACCTACGGGCAGTACTTC. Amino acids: CAISESLAGTYGQYF.

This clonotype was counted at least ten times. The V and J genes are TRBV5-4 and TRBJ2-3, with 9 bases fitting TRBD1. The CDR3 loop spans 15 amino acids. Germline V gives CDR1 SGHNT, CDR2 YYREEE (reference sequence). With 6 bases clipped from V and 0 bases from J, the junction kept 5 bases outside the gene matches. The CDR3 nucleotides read TGTGCCAGCACCGCCGGGACAGGGAGCACAGATACGCAGTATTTT. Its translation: CASTAGTGSTDTQYF.

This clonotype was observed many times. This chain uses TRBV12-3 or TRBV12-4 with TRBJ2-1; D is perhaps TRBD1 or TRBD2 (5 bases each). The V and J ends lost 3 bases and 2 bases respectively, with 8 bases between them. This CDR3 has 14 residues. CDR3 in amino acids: CASSFGGPYNEQFF. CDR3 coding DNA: TGTGCCAGCAGTTTTGGGGGTCCCTACAATGAGCAGTTCTTC.

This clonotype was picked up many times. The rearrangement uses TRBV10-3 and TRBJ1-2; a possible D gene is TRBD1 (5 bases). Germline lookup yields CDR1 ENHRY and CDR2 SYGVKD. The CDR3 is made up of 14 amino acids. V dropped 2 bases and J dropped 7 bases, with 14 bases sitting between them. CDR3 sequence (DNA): TGTGCCATCAGTGAGGCACCGGGGGTTTTTGGCTACACCTTC. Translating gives CAISEAPGVFGYTF.

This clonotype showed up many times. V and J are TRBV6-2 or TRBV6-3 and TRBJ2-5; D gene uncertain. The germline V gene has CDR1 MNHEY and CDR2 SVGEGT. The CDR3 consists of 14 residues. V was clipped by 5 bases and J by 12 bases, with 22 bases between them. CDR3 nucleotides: TGTGCCAGCAGTCACCCTTTACAGCCGGGTTCCGAGTACTTC. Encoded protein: CASSHPLQPGSEYF.

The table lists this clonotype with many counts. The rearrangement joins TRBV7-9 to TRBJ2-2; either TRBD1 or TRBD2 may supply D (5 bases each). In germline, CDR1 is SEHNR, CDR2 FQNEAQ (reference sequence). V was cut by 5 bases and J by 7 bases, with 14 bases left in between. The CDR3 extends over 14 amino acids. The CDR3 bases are TGTGCCAGCAGCCGGGGACGGTCGGGCGGGGAGCTGTTTTTT. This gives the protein CASSRGRSGGELFF. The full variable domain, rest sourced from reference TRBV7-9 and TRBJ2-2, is DTGVSQNPRHKITKRGQNVTFRCDPISEHNRLYWYRQTLGQGPEFLTYFQNEAQLEKSRLLSDRFSAERPKGSFSTLEIQRTEQGDSAMYLCASSRGRSGGELFFGEGSRLTVL.

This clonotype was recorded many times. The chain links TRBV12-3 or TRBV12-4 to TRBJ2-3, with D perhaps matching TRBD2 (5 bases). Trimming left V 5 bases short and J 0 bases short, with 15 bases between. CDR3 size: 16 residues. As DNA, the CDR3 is TGTGCCAGCAGTCGAGCAAGCGGATTTAGCACAGATACGCAGTATTTT. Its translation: CASSRASGFSTDTQYF.

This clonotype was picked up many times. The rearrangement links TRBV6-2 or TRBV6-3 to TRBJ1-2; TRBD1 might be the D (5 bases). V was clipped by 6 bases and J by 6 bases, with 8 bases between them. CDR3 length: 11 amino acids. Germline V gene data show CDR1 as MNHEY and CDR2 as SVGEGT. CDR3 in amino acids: CASRGLDGYTF. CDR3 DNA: TGTGCCAGCAGGGGACTTGATGGCTACACCTTC.

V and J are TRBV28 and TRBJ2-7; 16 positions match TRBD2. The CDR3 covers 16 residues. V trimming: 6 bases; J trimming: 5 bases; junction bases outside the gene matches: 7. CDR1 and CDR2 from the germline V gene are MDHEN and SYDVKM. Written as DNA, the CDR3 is TGTGCCAGCAGGTTCCACGGGACTAGCGGGGGGGACGAGCAGTACTTC. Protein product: CASRFHGTSGGDEQYF.

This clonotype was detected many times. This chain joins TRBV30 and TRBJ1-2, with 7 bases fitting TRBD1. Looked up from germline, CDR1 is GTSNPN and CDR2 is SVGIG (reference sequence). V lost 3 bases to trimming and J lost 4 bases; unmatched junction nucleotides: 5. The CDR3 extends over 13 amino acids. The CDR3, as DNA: TGTGCCTGGAGGGCAGGGGGTGGCTATGGCTACACCTTC. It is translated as CAWRAGGGYGYTF.

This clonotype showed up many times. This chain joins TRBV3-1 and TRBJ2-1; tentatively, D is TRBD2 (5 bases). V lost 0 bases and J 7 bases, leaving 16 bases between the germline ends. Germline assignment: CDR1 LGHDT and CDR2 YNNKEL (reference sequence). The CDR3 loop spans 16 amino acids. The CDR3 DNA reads TGTGCCAGCAGCCAAGAGGCAGGACTTTCCGGGAATGAGCAGTTCTTC. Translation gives CASSQEAGLSGNEQFF.

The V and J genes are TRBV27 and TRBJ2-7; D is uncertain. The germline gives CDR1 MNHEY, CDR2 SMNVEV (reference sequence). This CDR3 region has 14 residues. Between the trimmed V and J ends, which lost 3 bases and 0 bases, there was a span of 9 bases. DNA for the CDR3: TGTGCCAGCAGTTTTGCACCCGACTCCTACGAGCAGTACTTC. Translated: CASSFAPDSYEQYF.

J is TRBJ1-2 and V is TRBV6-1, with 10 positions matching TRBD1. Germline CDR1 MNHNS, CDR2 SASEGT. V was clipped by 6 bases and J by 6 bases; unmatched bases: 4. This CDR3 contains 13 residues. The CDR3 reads CASRTGGANGYTF. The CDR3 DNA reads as TGTGCCAGCAGGACAGGGGGCGCAAATGGCTACACCTTC.

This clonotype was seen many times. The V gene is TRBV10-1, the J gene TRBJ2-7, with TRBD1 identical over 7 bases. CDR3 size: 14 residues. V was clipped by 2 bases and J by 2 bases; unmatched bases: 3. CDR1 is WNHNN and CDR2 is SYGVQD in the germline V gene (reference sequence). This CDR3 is CASSETGATYEQYF. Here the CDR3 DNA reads TGCGCCAGCAGTGAGACAGGGGCTACCTACGAGCAGTACTTC.

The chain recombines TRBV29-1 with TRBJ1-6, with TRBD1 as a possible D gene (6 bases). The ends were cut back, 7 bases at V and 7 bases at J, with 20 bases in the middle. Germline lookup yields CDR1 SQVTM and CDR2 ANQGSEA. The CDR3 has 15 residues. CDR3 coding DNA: TGCAGCGCCCCCTGCGGGGGGCTCGAGAATTCACCCCTCCACTTT. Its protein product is CSAPCGGLENSPLHF.

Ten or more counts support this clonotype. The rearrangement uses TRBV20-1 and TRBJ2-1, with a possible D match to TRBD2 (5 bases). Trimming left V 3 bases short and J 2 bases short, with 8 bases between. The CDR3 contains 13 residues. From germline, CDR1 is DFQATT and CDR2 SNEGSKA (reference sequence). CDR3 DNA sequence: TGCAGTGCTAGTGTGCGGGCCTACAATGAGCAGTTCTTC. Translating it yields CSASVRAYNEQFF.

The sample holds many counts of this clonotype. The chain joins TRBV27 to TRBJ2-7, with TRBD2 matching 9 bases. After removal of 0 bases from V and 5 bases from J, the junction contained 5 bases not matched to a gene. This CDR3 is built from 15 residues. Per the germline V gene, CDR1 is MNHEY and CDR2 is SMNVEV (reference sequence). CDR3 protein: CASSLSGTSLNEQYF. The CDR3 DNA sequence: TGTGCCAGCAGTTTATCCGGGACTAGCTTGAACGAGCAGTACTTC.

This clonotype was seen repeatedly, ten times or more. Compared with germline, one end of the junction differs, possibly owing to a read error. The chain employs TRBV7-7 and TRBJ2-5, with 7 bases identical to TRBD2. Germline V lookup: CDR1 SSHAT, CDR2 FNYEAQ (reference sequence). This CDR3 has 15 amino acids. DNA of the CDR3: TGTGCTAGCAGCTTTTGGGTAGCGGGTCAAGAGACCCAGTACTTC. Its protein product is CASSFWVAGQETQYF.

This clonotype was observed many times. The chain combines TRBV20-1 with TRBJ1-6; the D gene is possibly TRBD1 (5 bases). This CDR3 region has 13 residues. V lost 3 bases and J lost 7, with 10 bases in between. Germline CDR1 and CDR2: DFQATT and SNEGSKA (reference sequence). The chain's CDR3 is CSARDTGNSPLHF. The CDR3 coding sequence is TGCAGTGCTAGGGACACGGGGAATTCACCCCTCCACTTT.

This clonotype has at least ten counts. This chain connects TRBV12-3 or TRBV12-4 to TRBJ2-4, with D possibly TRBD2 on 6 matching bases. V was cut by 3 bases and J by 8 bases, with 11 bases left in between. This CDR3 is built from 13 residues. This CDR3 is CASSLRRADIQYF. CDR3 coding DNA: TGTGCCAGCAGTTTGAGGAGGGCTGACATTCAGTACTTC.

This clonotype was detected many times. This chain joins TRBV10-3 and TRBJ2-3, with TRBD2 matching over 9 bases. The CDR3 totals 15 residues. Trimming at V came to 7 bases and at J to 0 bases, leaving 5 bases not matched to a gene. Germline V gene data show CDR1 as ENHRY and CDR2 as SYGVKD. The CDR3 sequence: CAIIAGETSTDTQYF. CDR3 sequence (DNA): TGTGCCATCATAGCGGGGGAGACTAGCACAGATACGCAGTATTTT.